This T cell receptor beta chain was recovered during a study of vaccination and CD4 T cells after COVID-19. The length of the CDR3 is 15 residues. The treatment: approximately 9-day PBMC culture with coronavirus spike peptide pools or control peptides (ViraFEST assay). To note about this clonotype: The antigen is unknown.

Sequence data for DNA of cultured CD4+ T cells were generated by the Oncomine TCR Beta short-read assay. TCRdb independently ran MiXCR on the PCR reads; one entry per CDR3 protein. The sample holds under 15,000 distinct CDR3 sequences, roughly three fifths seen once. This chain links TRBV21-1 with TRBJ1-6; the D call in the table, TRBD1, was not verified against the DNA. TRBV21-1 counts as a pseudogene. Sample: cultured CD4+ T cells from blood, taken after SARS-CoV-2 vaccination. The clonotype originates from a human donor with COVID-19. The CDR3 protein is CASSGTGVGISPLHF. Here the CDR3 DNA reads TGTGCCAGCAGCGGGACAGGGGTGGGAATTTCACCCCTCCACTTT.